This T cell receptor beta chain was sequenced in a study of PD-L1 blockade in urothelial cancer. Study context: Blood was evaluated 3 weeks (second dose) and 6 weeks after therapy began. T cells numbered a median of 141,255 in the blood samples.

Each PCR contained spiked-in synthetic TCR analog templates. Libraries were prepared by immunoSEQ multiplex PCR; TCRdb keeps only in-frame clonotypes and omits some of them. This sample yields tens of thousands of clones, of which approximately 83% are seen a single time; 14% to 15% belongs to the top ten. Time point reported: pretreatment peripheral blood. J lost 2 bases, V lost 2 bases, and 5 bases had no gene match. CDR1 is GTSNPN and CDR2 is SVGIG in the germline V gene (reference sequence). The CDR3 covers 15 residues. This specimen consisted of PBMCs, obtained around atezolizumab (anti-PD-L1) treatment. The rearrangement uses TRBV30 and TRBJ2-5; 10 positions agree with TRBD1. The source is a man in his 60s with urothelial cancer. The CDR3 DNA follows: TGTGCCTGGAGTCTGACAGGGGGCTTACAAGAGACCCAGTACTTC. Its translation: CAWSLTGGLQETQYF.